This entry is about one TCR beta chain. Time point described: pretreatment peripheral blood. This entry comes from a study of PD-L1 blockade in urothelial cancer. Looking at the study overall: Male patients with bladder-origin urothelial cancer numbered about 90% of the roughly 29. Analyses were performed on blood at 3 weeks after treatment start (the second dose) and at 6 weeks.

Produced via immunoSEQ multiplex PCR; TCRdb's table is partial and in-frame only. The table lists around 34,000 clones, approximately 86% of them singletons, with roughly 15% in the top ten. This receptor was obtained from a man older than 75 with urothelial cancer. This material consisted of PBMCs, taken around atezolizumab (anti-PD-L1) treatment.

The DNA of the CDR3 is TGCGCCAGCAGCCAGAGCAGGGGTCGGGAAAAACTGTTTTTT. Translated: CASSQSRGREKLFF. The V call is TRBV4-3, the J call TRBJ1-4, with D possibly TRBD1 on 6 matching bases. The germline V and J ends were trimmed by 3 bases and 8 bases, with 13 bases remaining between them. In germline, CDR1 is LGHNA, CDR2 YSLEER. The CDR3 runs to 14 residues.